Each of the 17 T cell receptor beta chains below was sequenced from the same sample in a study of blood T cell repertoires in COVID-19. TCRdb's copy holds only in-frame clones and misses some; the assay was immunoSEQ multiplex PCR. The table lists tens of thousands of clones, 87% of them singletons. The source material was peripheral blood. These receptors were obtained from a woman aged 45-59 years with active or convalescent COVID-19.

This clone was found once. The chain is built from TRBV9 and TRBJ1-1; D not resolved. V lost 4 bases and J lost 5, with 12 bases in between. The germline CDR1 and CDR2 sequences are SGDLS and YYNGEE. This CDR3 has 13 amino acids. In DNA form, the CDR3 reads TGTGCCAGCAGCACATCCGGGAGTACTGAAGCTTTCTTT. Protein: CASSTSGSTEAFF.

A word on this clone: Other DNA sequences within the sample encode an identical CDR3. This chain connects TRBV11-3 to TRBJ2-7, with D possibly being TRBD2 (5 bases). Trimming removed 3 bases from V and 3 bases from J, with 12 bases in between. Germline V gene lookup returns CDR1 SGHNT and CDR2 YENEEA. This CDR3 is 14 amino acids long. Written as DNA, the CDR3 is TGTGCCAGCAGCTTGAGCGGAGTGAACTACGAGCAGTACTTC. Amino acids: CASSLSGVNYEQYF.

The gene calls are TRBV19 and TRBJ2-1; 7 bases fit TRBD2. J was trimmed by 4 bases and V by 7 bases; bases with no gene match: 13. This CDR3 has 16 residues. CDR1 is LNHDA and CDR2 is SQIVND in the germline V gene (reference sequence). CDR3 coding DNA: TGTGCCAGTACCCCAGGGCGAGCGGGGTCTTACAATGAGCAGTTCTTC. Protein sequence: CASTPGRAGSYNEQFF.

The chain joins TRBV29-1 to TRBJ1-1, with D perhaps matching TRBD1 (6 bases). Germline lookup yields CDR1 SQVTM and CDR2 ANQGSEA. CDR3 length equals 11 residues. Trimming left V 6 bases short and J 8 bases short, with 13 bases between. CDR3 in amino acids: CSVVTGLEAFF. The CDR3 DNA reads as TGCAGCGTAGTAACAGGGTTAGAAGCTTTCTTT.

The V and J genes are TRBV4-3 and TRBJ2-7, with a tentative D call TRBD1 (7 bases). Germline V gene lookup returns CDR1 LGHNA and CDR2 YSLEER. V was trimmed by 1 base and J by 2 bases, leaving 15 bases between them. This CDR3 has 16 amino acids. CDR3 sequence reads: CASSQGPAGTAYEQYF. CDR3 DNA: TGCGCCAGCAGCCAAGGCCCGGCGGGGACAGCCTACGAGCAGTACTTC.

The chain employs TRBV14 and TRBJ1-2, with D tentatively TRBD1 (5 bases). Germline CDR1 is SGHDN and CDR2 is FVKESK. Trimming stripped 0 bases from V and 6 bases from J, with 14 bases between. CDR3 length: 15 amino acids. CDR3 bases: TGTGCCAGCAGCCAAGATCGGTACGCAGGGAATGGCTACACCTTC. It translates to CASSQDRYAGNGYTF.

The rearrangement links TRBV6-6 to TRBJ1-1; TRBD1 matches at 8 bases. Looked up from germline, CDR1 is MNHNY and CDR2 is SVGAGI (reference sequence). V lost 6 bases and J lost 4; bases outside the gene matches: 7. CDR3 length: 14 residues. The CDR3: CASSLGQGGTEAFF. For the CDR3, the DNA is TGTGCCAGCAGCCTCGGACAGGGAGGCACTGAAGCTTTCTTT.

As DNA, the CDR3 is TGTGCCCTCAGGCGGGAGAACCTCTATGGCTACACCTTC. Residues: CALRRENLYGYTF. The rearrangement joins TRBV2 to TRBJ1-2; D is unclear. Germline V CDR1 and CDR2: SNHLY, FYNNEI. The CDR3 extends over 13 amino acids. The ends were cut back, 11 bases at V and 4 bases at J, with 17 bases in the middle.

This chain uses TRBV27 with TRBJ2-1; D is undetermined. CDR3 length: 12 residues. Germline CDR1 and CDR2: MNHEY and SMNVEV (reference sequence). Between the trimmed V and J ends, which lost 0 bases and 14 bases, there was a span of 11 bases. The CDR3 region has the DNA TGTGCCAGCAGTTTATCGGGCCCCTCGGAGTTCTTC. Translating gives CASSLSGPSEFF.

In its sample, this clone was seen once. The rearrangement uses TRBV3-1 (or the pseudogene TRBV3-2) and TRBJ2-5, with 7 bases identical to TRBD1. V was clipped by 3 bases and J by 5 bases; unmatched bases: 6. The germline V gene has CDR1 LGHDT and CDR2 YNNKEL (reference sequence). The length of the CDR3 is 14 residues. The CDR3 bases are TGTGCCAGCAGCCAGGCGACAGGGCGGGAGACCCAGTACTTC. This encodes CASSQATGRETQYF.

The sample holds one count of this clone. This rearrangement joins TRBV9 to TRBJ1-6; possible D gene TRBD1, 6 bases. Germline CDR1 SGDLS, CDR2 YYNGEE. The length of the CDR3 is 16 residues. Trimming cost V 4 bases and J 4 bases, with 15 bases left between them. The CDR3 coding sequence is TGTGCCAGCAGCATCACCCGGGACATATATAATTCACCCCTCCACTTT. Protein: CASSITRDIYNSPLHF.

This clone has just a few counts. J is TRBJ1-6 and V is TRBV19; 7 bases agree with TRBD1. Germline lookup yields CDR1 LNHDA and CDR2 SQIVND (reference sequence). With 5 bases clipped from V and 10 bases from J, the junction kept 8 bases outside the gene matches. The CDR3 consists of 14 residues. CDR3 DNA sequence: TGTGCCAGTAGTGTTACAGGGGAGGAATCACCCCTCCACTTT. Its translation is CASSVTGEESPLHF.

This chain joins TRBV24-1 and TRBJ2-3; a possible D gene is TRBD1 (5 bases). The CDR3 is made up of 16 amino acids. Germline assignment: CDR1 KGHDR and CDR2 SFDVKD. The V gene lost 3 bases and the J gene lost 1 base, with 13 bases spanning the gap. The CDR3 nucleotides are TGTGCCACCAGTGATCCCGCCCCGACAGGCACAGATACGCAGTATTTT. Protein: CATSDPAPTGTDTQYF.

This chain joins TRBV6-1 and TRBJ1-2, with a possible D match to TRBD1 (5 bases). The CDR3 contains 12 residues. V lost 2 bases and J 8 bases, leaving 9 bases between the germline ends. Germline CDR1 MNHNS, CDR2 SASEGT. CDR3 nucleotide sequence: TGTGCCAGCAGTGAAAGGGGTCGGGGCTACACCTTC. Amino acid sequence: CASSERGRGYTF.

In this sample, this clone turned up once. The chain joins TRBV5-4 to TRBJ2-3, with D maybe TRBD2 (5 bases). The V end was cut by 4 bases, the J end by 6 bases, with 24 bases between. This CDR3 comprises 17 residues. Germline V lookup: CDR1 SGHNT, CDR2 YYREEE (reference sequence). CDR3 in amino acids: CASSRPPTRRGGDTQYF. The CDR3 region has the DNA TGTGCCAGCAGCCGCCCTCCGACCCGAAGAGGCGGGGATACGCAGTATTTT.

The chain links TRBV6-5 to TRBJ2-5, with TRBD2 matching 8 bases. The junction had 7 bases not matched to a gene; V was cut back by 5 bases and J by 5 bases. This CDR3 is 14 amino acids long. CDR1 and CDR2 from the germline V gene are MNHEY and SVGAGI. This CDR3 is CASSPRTSSETQYF. In DNA form, the CDR3 reads TGTGCCAGCAGTCCCAGGACTAGCAGCGAGACCCAGTACTTC.

This clone came up a few times. The chain joins TRBV9 to TRBJ2-3; D is perhaps TRBD2 (8 bases). The V gene's germline CDR1 is SGDLS and CDR2 YYNGEE. The CDR3 length is 17 residues. The ends were cut back, 4 bases at V and 4 bases at J, with 22 bases in the middle. The CDR3 DNA is TGTGCCAGCAGCCCAGGGGGTCCGGGACTAGGATCAGATACGCAGTATTTT. Translating gives CASSPGGPGLGSDTQYF.